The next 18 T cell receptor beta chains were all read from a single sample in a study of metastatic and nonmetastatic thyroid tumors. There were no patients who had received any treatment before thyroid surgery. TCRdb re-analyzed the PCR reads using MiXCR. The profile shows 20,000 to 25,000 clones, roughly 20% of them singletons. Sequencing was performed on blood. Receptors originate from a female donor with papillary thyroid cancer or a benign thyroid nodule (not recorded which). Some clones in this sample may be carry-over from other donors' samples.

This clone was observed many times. The CDR3 coding sequence is TGTGCCAGCAGCTTAGTAGGGGCAGGCACTGAAGCTTTCTTT. Amino acids: CASSLVGAGTEAFF. The chain links TRBV7-2 to TRBJ1-1, with D perhaps TRBD1 (5 bases). The CDR3 is 14 amino acids. CDR1 and CDR2 from the germline V gene are SGHTA and FQGNSA. V was pared by 1 base and J by 4 bases, with 10 bases between.

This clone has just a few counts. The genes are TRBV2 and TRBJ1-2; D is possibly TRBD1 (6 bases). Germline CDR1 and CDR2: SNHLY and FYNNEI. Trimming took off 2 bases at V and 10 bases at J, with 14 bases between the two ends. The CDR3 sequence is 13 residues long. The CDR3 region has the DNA TGTGCCAGCAGTGAACGGCCAGGGGATGTCTACACCTTC. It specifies CASSERPGDVYTF.

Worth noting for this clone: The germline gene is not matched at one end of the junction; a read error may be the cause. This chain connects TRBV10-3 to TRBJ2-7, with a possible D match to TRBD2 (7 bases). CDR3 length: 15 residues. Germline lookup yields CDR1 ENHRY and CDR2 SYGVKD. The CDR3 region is CAISEGDYMVYEQYF. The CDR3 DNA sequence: TGCGCCATCAGTGAGGGGGACTATATGGTCTACGAGCAGTACTTC.

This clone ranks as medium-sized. The CDR3 region is CASSYGRGYNEQFF. The CDR3 DNA reads as TGTGCCAGCAGTTACGGACGGGGATACAATGAGCAGTTCTTC. This chain links TRBV6-5 with TRBJ2-1; the D gene is possibly TRBD2 (5 bases). CDR1 and CDR2 from the germline V gene are MNHEY and SVGAGI. Trimming pared 2 bases from V and 4 bases from J, leaving 9 bases between. The CDR3 is 14 residues long.

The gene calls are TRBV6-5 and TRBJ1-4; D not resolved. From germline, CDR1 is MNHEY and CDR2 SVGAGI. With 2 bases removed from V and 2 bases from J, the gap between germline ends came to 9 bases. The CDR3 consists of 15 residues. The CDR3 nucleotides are TGTGCCAGCAGTTACGCGGGAGGGACTAATGAAAAACTGTTTTTT. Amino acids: CASSYAGGTNEKLFF.

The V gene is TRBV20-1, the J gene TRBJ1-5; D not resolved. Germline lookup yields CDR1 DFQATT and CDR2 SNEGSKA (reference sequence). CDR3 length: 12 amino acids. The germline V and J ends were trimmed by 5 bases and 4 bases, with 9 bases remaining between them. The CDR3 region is CSARSQNQPQHF. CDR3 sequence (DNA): TGCAGTGCTCGAAGTCAAAATCAGCCCCAGCATTTT.

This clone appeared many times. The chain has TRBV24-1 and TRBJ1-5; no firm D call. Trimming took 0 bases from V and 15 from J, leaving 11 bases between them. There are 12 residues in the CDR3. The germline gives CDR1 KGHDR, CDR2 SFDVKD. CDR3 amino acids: CATSDLPRPRHF. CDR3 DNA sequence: TGTGCCACCAGTGATTTGCCACGGCCCAGGCATTTT.

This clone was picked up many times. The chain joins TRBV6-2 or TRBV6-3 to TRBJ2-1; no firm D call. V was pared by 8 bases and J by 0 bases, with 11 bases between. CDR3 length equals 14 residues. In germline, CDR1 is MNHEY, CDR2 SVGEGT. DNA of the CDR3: TGTGCCAGCGTTGCGGCAGGCTCCTACAATGAGCAGTTCTTC. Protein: CASVAAGSYNEQFF.

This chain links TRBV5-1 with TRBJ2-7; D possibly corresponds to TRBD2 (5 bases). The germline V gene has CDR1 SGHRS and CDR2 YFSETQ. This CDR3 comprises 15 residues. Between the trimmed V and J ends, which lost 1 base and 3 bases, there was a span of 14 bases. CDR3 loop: CASSLSGVGDYEQYF. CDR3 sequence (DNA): TGCGCCAGCAGCTTGTCTGGGGTCGGGGACTACGAGCAGTACTTC. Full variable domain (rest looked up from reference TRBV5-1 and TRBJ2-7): KAGVTQTPRYLIKTRGQQVTLSCSPISGHRSVSWYQQTPGQGLQFLFEYFSETQRNKGNFPGRFSGRQFSNSRSEMNVSTLELGDSALYLCASSLSGVGDYEQYFGPGTRLTVT.

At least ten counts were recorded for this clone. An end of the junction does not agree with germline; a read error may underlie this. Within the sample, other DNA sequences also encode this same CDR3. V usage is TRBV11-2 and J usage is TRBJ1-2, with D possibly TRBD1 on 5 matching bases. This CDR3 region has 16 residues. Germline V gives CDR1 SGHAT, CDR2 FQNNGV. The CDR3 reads CASSPTSGHLNYGYTF. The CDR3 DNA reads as TGTGCCAGCAGCCCGACCTCCGGACACCTTAACTACGGCTACACCTTC.

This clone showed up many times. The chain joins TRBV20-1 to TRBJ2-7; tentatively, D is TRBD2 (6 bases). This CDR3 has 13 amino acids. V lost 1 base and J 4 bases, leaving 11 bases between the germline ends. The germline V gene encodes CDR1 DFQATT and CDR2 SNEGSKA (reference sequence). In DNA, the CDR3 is TGCAGTGCTAGAGGGGGGGTAGAGTACGAGCAGTACTTC. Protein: CSARGGVEYEQYF.

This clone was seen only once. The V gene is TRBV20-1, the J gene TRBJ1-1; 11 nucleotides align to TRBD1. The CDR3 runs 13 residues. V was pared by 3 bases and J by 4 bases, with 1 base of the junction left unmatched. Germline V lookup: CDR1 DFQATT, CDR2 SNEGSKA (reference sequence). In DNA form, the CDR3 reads TGCAGTGCTAGGGGGACAGGGGGCACTGAAGCTTTCTTT. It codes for CSARGTGGTEAFF.

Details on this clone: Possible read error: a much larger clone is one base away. DNA for the CDR3: TGTGCCAGTAGTCTGCGAGGGATTTTCGATACGCAGTATTTT. This codes for CASSLRGIFDTQYF. The rearrangement links TRBV19 to TRBJ2-3, with D possibly being TRBD2 (5 bases). The germline gives CDR1 LNHDA, CDR2 SQIVND (reference sequence). Trimming took 5 bases from V and 6 from J, leaving 15 bases between them. This CDR3 is built from 14 residues.

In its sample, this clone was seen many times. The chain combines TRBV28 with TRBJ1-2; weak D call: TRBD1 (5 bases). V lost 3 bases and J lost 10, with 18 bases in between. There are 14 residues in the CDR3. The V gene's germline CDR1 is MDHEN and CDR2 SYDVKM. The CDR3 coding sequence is TGTGCCAGCAGTTTCCGGGCTCTCGGGGCATCCTACACCTTC. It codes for CASSFRALGASYTF.

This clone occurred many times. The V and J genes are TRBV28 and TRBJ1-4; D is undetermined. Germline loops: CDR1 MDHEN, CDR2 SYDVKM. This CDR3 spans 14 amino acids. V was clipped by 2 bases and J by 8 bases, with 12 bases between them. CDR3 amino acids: CASSLPLPLEKLFF. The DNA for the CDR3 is TGTGCCAGCAGTTTACCCCTCCCTTTGGAAAAACTGTTTTTT.

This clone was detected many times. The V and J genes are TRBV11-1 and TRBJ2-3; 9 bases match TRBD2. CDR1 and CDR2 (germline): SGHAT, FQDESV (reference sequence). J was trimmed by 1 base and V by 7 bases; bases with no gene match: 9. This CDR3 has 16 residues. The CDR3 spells CASNGGASGGTDTQYF. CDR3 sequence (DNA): TGTGCCAGCAACGGTGGGGCTAGCGGGGGCACAGATACGCAGTATTTT.

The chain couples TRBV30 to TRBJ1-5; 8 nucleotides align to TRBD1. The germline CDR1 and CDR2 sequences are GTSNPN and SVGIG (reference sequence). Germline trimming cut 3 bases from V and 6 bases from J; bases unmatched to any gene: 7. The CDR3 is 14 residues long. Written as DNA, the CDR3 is TGTGCCTGGAGAGGACAGGGAGGGGTTCAGCCCCAGCATTTT. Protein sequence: CAWRGQGGVQPQHF. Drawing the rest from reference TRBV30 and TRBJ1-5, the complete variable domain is SQTIHQWPATLVQPVGSPLSLECTVEGTSNPNLYWYRQAAGRGLQLLFYSVGIGQISSEVPQNLSASRPQDRQFILSSKKLLLSDSGFYLCAWRGQGGVQPQHFGDGTRLSIL.

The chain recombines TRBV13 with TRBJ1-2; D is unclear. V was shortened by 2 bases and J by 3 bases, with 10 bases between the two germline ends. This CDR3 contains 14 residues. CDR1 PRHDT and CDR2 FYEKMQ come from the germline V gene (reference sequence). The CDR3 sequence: CASSLLADYYGYTF. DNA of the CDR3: TGTGCCAGCAGCTTATTGGCAGATTACTATGGCTACACCTTC.